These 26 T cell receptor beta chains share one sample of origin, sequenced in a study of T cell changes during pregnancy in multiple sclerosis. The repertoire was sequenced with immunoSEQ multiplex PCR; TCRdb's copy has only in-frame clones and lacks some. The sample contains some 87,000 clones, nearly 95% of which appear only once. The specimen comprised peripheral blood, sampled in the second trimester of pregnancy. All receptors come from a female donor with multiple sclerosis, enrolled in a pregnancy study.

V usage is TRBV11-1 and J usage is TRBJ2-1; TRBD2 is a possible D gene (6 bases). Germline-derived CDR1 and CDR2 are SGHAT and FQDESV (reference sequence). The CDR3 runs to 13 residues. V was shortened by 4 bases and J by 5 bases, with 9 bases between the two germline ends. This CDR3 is CASSSSADNEQFF. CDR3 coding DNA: TGTGCCAGCAGCTCTAGCGCCGACAATGAGCAGTTCTTC.

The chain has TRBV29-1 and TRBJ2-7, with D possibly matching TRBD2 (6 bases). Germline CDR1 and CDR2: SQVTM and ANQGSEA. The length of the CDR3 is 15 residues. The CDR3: CRLGRTSWWYYEQYF. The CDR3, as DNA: TGCAGGTTGGGGAGGACCTCCTGGTGGTACTACGAGCAGTACTTC.

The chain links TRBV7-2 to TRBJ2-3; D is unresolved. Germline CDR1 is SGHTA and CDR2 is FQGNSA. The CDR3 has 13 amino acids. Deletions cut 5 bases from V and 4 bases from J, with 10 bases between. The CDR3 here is CASSLGGADTQYF. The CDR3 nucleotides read TGTGCCAGCAGCCTCGGCGGCGCAGATACGCAGTATTTT.

CDR3 sequence: CASSYLAGGAYNEQFF. The DNA for the CDR3 is TGTGCCAGCAGCTACCTAGCGGGGGGGGCCTACAATGAGCAGTTCTTC. The rearrangement uses TRBV9 and TRBJ2-1, with 12 bases matching TRBD2. The V and J ends lost 4 bases and 2 bases, in that order; junction bases with no gene match: 4. The CDR3 runs 16 residues. In germline, CDR1 is SGDLS, CDR2 YYNGEE.

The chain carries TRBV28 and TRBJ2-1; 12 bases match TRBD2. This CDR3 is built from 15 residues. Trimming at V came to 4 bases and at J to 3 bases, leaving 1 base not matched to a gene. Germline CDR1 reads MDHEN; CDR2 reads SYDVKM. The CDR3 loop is CASSWTSGVYNEQFF. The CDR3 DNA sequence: TGTGCCAGCAGTTGGACTAGCGGGGTCTACAATGAGCAGTTCTTC.

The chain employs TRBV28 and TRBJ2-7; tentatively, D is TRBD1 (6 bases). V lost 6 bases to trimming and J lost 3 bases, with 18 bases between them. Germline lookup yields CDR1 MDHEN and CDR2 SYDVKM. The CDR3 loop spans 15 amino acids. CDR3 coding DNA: TGTGCCAGCAGCATGATAGGGGGTTTATTCTACGAGCAGTACTTC. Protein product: CASSMIGGLFYEQYF.

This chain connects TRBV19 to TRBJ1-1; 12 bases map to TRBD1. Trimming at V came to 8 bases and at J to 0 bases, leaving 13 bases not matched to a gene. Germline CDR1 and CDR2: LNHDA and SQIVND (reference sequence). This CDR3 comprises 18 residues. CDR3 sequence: CASSWDRGLSLMNTEAFF. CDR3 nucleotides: TGTGCCAGTTCCTGGGACAGGGGGCTCTCTCTCATGAACACTGAAGCTTTCTTT.

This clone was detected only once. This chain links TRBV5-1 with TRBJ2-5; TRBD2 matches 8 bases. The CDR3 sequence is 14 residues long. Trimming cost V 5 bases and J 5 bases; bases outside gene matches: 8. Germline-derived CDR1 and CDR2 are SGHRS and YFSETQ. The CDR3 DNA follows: TGCGCCAGCAGGGCGGGAGGACGTGGGGAGACCCAGTACTTC. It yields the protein CASRAGGRGETQYF.

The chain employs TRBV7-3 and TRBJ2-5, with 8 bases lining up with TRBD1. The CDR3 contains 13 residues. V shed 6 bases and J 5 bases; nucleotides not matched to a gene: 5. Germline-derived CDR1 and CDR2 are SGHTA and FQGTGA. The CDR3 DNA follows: TGTGCCAGCAGTCCAGGGGGCGTTGAGACCCAGTACTTC. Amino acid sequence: CASSPGGVETQYF.

For the CDR3, the DNA is TGTGCCAGCAGTTTAAGGACTAGCGGGAAATCTGAGCAGTTCTTC. This translates into CASSLRTSGKSEQFF. J is TRBJ2-1 and V is TRBV27, with TRBD2 matching 12 bases. Per the germline V gene, CDR1 is MNHEY and CDR2 is SMNVEV (reference sequence). The trim removed 2 bases at V and 9 bases at J, leaving 5 bases unmatched. The CDR3 has 15 amino acids.

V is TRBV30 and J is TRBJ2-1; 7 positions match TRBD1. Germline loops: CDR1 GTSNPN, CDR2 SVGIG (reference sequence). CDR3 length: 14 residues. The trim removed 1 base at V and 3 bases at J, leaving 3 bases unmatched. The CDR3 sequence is CAWSGGGNYNEQFF. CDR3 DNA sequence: TGTGCCTGGAGTGGAGGGGGCAACTACAATGAGCAGTTCTTC.

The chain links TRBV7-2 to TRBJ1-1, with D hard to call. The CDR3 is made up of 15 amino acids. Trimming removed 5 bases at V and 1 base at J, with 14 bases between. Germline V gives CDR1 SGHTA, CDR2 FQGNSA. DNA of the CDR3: TGTGCCAGCAGCCCGCCGCCTCGAGGGAACACTGAAGCTTTCTTT. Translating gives CASSPPPRGNTEAFF.

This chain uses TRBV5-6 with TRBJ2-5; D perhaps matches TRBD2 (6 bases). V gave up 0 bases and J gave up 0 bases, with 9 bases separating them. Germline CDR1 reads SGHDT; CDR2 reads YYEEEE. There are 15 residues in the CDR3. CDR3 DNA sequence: TGTGCCAGCAGCTTGGACAGCGGGTACCAAGAGACCCAGTACTTC. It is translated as CASSLDSGYQETQYF.

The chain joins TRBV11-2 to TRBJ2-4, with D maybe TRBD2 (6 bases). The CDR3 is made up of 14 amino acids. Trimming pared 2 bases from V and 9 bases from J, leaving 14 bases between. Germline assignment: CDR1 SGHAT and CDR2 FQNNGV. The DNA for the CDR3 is TGTGCCAGCAGCTTACGAGGAGGGAGCCCCATTCAGTACTTC. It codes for CASSLRGGSPIQYF. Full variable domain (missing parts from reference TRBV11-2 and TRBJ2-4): EAGVAQSPRYKIIEKRQSVAFWCNPISGHATLYWYQQILGQGPKLLIQFQNNGVVDDSQLPKDRFSAERLKGVDSTLKIQPAKLEDSAVYLCASSLRGGSPIQYFGAGTRLSVL.

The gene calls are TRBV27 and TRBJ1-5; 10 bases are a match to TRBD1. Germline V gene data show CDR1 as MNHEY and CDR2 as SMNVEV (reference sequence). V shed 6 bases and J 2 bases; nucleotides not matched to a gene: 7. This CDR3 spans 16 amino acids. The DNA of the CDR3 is TGTGCCAGCAGAAAGGGGACAGGGGAGGGCAATCAGCCCCAGCATTTT. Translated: CASRKGTGEGNQPQHF.

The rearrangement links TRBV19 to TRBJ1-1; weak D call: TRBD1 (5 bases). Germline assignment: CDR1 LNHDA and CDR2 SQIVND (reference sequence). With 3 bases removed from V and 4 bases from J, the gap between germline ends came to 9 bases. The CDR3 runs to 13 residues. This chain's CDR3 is CASSIPGGTEAFF. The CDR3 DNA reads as TGTGCCAGTAGTATTCCCGGGGGCACTGAAGCTTTCTTT.

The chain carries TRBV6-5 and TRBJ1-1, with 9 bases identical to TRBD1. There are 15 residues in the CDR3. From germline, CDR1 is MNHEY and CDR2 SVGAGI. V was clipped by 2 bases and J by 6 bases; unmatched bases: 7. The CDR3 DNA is TGTGCCAGCAGTTACGCGGGACAGGGTGCGTCTGAAGCTTTCTTT. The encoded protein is CASSYAGQGASEAFF.

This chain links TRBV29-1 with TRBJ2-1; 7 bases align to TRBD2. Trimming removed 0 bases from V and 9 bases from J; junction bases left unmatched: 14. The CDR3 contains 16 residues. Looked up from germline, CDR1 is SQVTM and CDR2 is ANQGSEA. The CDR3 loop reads CSVEEGGTPARGEQFF. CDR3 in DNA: TGCAGCGTTGAAGAGGGGGGGACCCCGGCGCGGGGTGAGCAGTTCTTC.

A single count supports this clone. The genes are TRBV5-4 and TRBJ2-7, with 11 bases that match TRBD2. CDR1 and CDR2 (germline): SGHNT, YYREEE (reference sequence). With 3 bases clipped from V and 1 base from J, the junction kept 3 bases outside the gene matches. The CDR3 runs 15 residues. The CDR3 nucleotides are TGTGCCAGCAGCTCGACTAGCGGGGTATCCTACGAGCAGTACTTC. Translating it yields CASSSTSGVSYEQYF.

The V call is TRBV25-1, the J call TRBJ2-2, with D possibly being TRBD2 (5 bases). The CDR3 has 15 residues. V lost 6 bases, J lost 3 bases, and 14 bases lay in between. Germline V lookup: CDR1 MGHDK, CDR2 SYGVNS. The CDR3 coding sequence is TGTGCCAGCAGCACTAGGTCTTCTGACACCGGGGAGCTGTTTTTT. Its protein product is CASSTRSSDTGELFF.

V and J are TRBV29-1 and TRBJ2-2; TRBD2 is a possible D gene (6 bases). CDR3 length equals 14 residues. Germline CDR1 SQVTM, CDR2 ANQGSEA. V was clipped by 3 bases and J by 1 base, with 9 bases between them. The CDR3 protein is CSVDRGRNTGELFF. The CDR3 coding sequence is TGCAGCGTTGATCGGGGGAGGAACACCGGGGAGCTGTTTTTT.

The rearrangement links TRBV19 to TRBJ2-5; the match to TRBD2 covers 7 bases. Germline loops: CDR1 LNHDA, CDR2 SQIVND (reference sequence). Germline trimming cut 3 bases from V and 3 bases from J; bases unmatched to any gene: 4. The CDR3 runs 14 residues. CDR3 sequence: CASSMRLAEETQYF. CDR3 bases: TGTGCCAGTAGTATGCGGCTAGCGGAAGAGACCCAGTACTTC.

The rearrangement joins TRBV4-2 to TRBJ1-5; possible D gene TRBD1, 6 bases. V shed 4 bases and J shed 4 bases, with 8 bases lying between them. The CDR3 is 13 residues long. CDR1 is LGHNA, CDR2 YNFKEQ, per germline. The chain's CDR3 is CASSLGQNQPQHF. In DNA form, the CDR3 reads TGTGCCAGCAGCCTCGGACAGAATCAGCCCCAGCATTTT.

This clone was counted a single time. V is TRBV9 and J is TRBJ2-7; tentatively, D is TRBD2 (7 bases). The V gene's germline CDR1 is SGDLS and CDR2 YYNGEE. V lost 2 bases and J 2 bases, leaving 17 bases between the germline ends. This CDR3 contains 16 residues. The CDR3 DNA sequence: TGTGCCAGCAGCGTCTACGGGGGGACAACCACCTACGAGCAGTACTTC. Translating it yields CASSVYGGTTTYEQYF.

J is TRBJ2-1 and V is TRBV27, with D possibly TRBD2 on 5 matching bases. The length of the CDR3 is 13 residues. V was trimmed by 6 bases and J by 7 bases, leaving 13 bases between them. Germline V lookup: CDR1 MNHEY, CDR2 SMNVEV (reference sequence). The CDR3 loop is CASSRGVGNEQFF. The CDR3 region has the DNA TGTGCCAGCAGCCGGGGAGTAGGGAATGAGCAGTTCTTC.

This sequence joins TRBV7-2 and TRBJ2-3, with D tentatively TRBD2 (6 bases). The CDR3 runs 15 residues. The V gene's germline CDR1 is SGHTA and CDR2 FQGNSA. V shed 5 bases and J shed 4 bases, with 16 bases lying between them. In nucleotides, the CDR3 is TGTGCCAGCAGCATCGGGGCGGGAAGGTCAGATACGCAGTATTTT. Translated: CASSIGAGRSDTQYF. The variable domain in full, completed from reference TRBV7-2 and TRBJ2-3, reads GAGVSQSPSNKVTEKGKDVELRCDPISGHTALYWYRQSLGQGLEFLIYFQGNSAPDKSGLPSDRFSAERTGGSVSTLTIQRTQQEDSAVYLCASSIGAGRSDTQYFGPGTRLTVL.